The 4 T cell receptor beta chains below were found in one sample sequenced in a study of pediatric ulcerative colitis (dated 2019 in TCRdb). Libraries were built with the immunoSEQ multiplex PCR assay. The table was pulled from immuneACCESS by TCRdb, which kept in-frame rearrangements only. Such tables lose some clones; where checked, under half of the loss comes from unresolved V genes, and the rest has no known cause. Present in this sample are tens of thousands of clones, 77% of which were seen just once. The ten most abundant clones make up around 5% of the sample. Sequencing was carried out using blood. The receptors here all came from a boy younger than 18 with moderate ulcerative colitis.

CDR3 bases: TGTGCCAGCAGCCGGGGGGTAGCGGGAGGACGTTACGAGCAGTACTTC. Translated: CASSRGVAGGRYEQYF. This chain uses TRBV7-2 with TRBJ2-7; 10 bases agree with TRBD2. J lost 4 bases, V lost 5 bases, and 11 bases had no gene match. The CDR3 spans 16 residues. The germline CDR1 and CDR2 sequences are SGHTA and FQGNSA.

V gene TRBV7-9 combines with J gene TRBJ2-7; D is undetermined. The CDR3 is made up of 17 amino acids. CDR1 SEHNR and CDR2 FQNEAQ come from the germline V gene (reference sequence). The V and J ends lost 3 bases and 2 bases respectively, with 20 bases between them. CDR3 loop: CASSFGPYSLRTYEQYF. Written as DNA, the CDR3 is TGTGCCAGCAGCTTTGGGCCGTACAGTCTTCGCACCTACGAGCAGTACTTC.

V is TRBV4-1 and J is TRBJ2-3; 8 positions match TRBD1. The CDR3 extends over 15 amino acids. Germline CDR1 MGHRA, CDR2 YSYEKL. The trim removed 1 base at V and 4 bases at J, leaving 4 bases unmatched. The CDR3 protein is CASSQGTGTADTQYF. The CDR3, as DNA: TGCGCCAGCAGCCAAGGGACAGGGACGGCAGATACGCAGTATTTT.

This chain connects TRBV28 to TRBJ1-4, with unresolved D. Per the germline V gene, CDR1 is MDHEN and CDR2 is SYDVKM. The V gene lost 2 bases and the J gene lost 9 bases, with 10 bases spanning the gap. CDR3 size: 13 residues. Here the CDR3 DNA reads TGTGCCAGCAGTTTAGGCGCGGAGAAAAAACTGTTTTTT. This gives the protein CASSLGAEKKLFF.